This T cell receptor (beta chain) was found in a study of blood T cell repertoires in COVID-19. Study overall: COVID-19 samples from acute and convalescent phases originated in the United States, Italy and Spain. PBMCs, B-cell-depleted T cells, or T cells provided the cDNA or gDNA that made up the material.

This clone was observed a single time. Using immunoSEQ multiplex PCR, the repertoire was profiled, and TCRdb retains in-frame clones only, with some absent. The table has around 230,000 clones, about four fifths seen once. The germline gives CDR1 PRHDT, CDR2 FYEKMQ (reference sequence). CDR3 size: 17 residues. After removal of 2 bases from V and 1 base from J, the junction contained 8 bases not matched to a gene. This chain links TRBV13 with TRBJ2-5, with TRBD2 matching over 9 bases. This TCR was sampled from a woman aged 45 to 65 with acute or convalescent COVID-19. The material sequenced was peripheral blood. The CDR3 reads CASSLIGTSGSQETQYF. In DNA, the CDR3 is TGTGCCAGCAGCTTAATCGGCACTAGCGGGTCCCAAGAGACCCAGTACTTC.